These 30 T cell receptor beta chains came from one sample sequenced in a study of blood T cell repertoires in COVID-19. The data were produced by immunoSEQ multiplex PCR, yet TCRdb's version contains in-frame clones alone and is incomplete. The repertoire holds 300,000 to 450,000 clones, 85% seen once, with approximately 3.6% in the top ten. The specimen was peripheral blood. The receptors originated from a woman younger than 35 with acute or convalescent COVID-19.

The V call is TRBV9, the J call TRBJ1-1; D possibly corresponds to TRBD1 (5 bases). The germline V and J ends were trimmed by 2 bases and 1 base, with 9 bases remaining between them. Germline loops: CDR1 SGDLS, CDR2 YYNGEE. The CDR3 spans 14 residues. The CDR3 protein is CASSVLTANTEAFF. The CDR3 DNA reads as TGTGCCAGCAGCGTTCTGACAGCGAACACTGAAGCTTTCTTT.

This clone was counted once. The V and J genes are TRBV6-5 and TRBJ1-1, with D perhaps matching TRBD1 (5 bases). Germline V gene lookup returns CDR1 MNHEY and CDR2 SVGAGI. The V end was cut by 6 bases, the J end by 8 bases, with 13 bases between. This CDR3 is built from 12 residues. In nucleotides, the CDR3 is TGTGCCAGCAGAAAAATTGACAGAGAAGCTTTCTTT. Translating gives CASRKIDREAFF.

The chain has TRBV28 and TRBJ1-1; D gene unclear. The CDR3 covers 15 residues. V was pared by 5 bases and J by 0 bases, with 13 bases between. CDR1 is MDHEN, CDR2 SYDVKM, per germline. The DNA of the CDR3 is TGTGCCAGCAGTAAACCGGGTACCCTGAACACTGAAGCTTTCTTT. Translated: CASSKPGTLNTEAFF. The variable domain in full, completed from reference TRBV28 and TRBJ1-1, reads DVKVTQSSRYLVKRTGEKVFLECVQDMDHENMFWYRQDPGLGLRLIYFSYDVKMKEKGDIPEGYSVSREKKERFSLILESASTNQTSMYLCASSKPGTLNTEAFFGQGTRLTVV.

This sequence joins TRBV18 and TRBJ2-3; D not resolved. The CDR3 totals 15 residues. Germline V gives CDR1 KGHSH, CDR2 LQKENI. The ends were cut back, 3 bases at V and 5 bases at J, with 15 bases in the middle. The CDR3: CASSPPSSSEDTQYF. CDR3 nucleotides: TGTGCCAGCTCACCCCCTAGTTCATCCGAAGATACGCAGTATTTT.

This chain joins TRBV7-3 and TRBJ2-5; unclear D gene. Germline loops: CDR1 SGHTA, CDR2 FQGTGA. V lost 5 bases, J lost 0 bases, and 7 bases lay in between. The CDR3 is 13 amino acids. CDR3 sequence: CASSPPDQETQYF. In nucleotides, the CDR3 is TGTGCCAGCAGCCCCCCGGACCAAGAGACCCAGTACTTC.

The chain is built from TRBV5-1 and TRBJ1-3; tentative D call: TRBD1 (5 bases). V dropped 3 bases and J dropped 7 bases, with 14 bases sitting between them. The CDR3 is made up of 14 amino acids. CDR1 and CDR2 (germline): SGHRS, YFSETQ. The CDR3 protein is CASSSGVGGNTIYF. The CDR3 DNA reads TGCGCCAGCAGCTCGGGAGTGGGGGGGAACACCATATATTTT. The full variable domain, completed using reference TRBV5-1 and TRBJ1-3, is KAGVTQTPRYLIKTRGQQVTLSCSPISGHRSVSWYQQTPGQGLQFLFEYFSETQRNKGNFPGRFSGRQFSNSRSEMNVSTLELGDSALYLCASSSGVGGNTIYFGEGSWLTVV.

V usage is TRBV3-1 (or the pseudogene TRBV3-2) and J usage is TRBJ1-4, with D unclear. Germline V lookup: CDR1 LGHDT, CDR2 YNNKEL (reference sequence). The length of the CDR3 is 15 residues. V was trimmed by 1 base and J by 6 bases, leaving 12 bases between them. CDR3 residues: CASSQGPRVDEKLFF. The CDR3 nucleotides read TGTGCCAGCAGCCAAGGTCCGCGGGTAGATGAAAAACTGTTTTTT.

The chain links TRBV10-3 to TRBJ1-5; the match to TRBD1 covers 7 bases. Looked up from germline, CDR1 is ENHRY and CDR2 is SYGVKD. V lost 6 bases to trimming and J lost 6 bases; unmatched junction nucleotides: 5. The CDR3 length is 13 residues. CDR3 nucleotide sequence: TGTGCCATCAGCCCACAGGGGCCTCAGCCCCAGCATTTT. It translates to CAISPQGPQPQHF.

The V call is TRBV30, the J call TRBJ2-7; the D gene is possibly TRBD2 (5 bases). Trimming took off 2 bases at V and 2 bases at J, with 16 bases between the two ends. From germline, CDR1 is GTSNPN and CDR2 SVGIG (reference sequence). This CDR3 is built from 15 residues. This CDR3 is CAWSPIEGITYEQYF. Here the CDR3 DNA reads TGTGCCTGGAGTCCAATCGAGGGAATCACCTACGAGCAGTACTTC.

The chain has TRBV9 and TRBJ2-1; TRBD2 matches 11 bases. This CDR3 contains 17 residues. V lost 4 bases, J lost 1 base, and 7 bases stayed unmatched. Germline V gene sequence: CDR1 SGDLS, CDR2 YYNGEE. CDR3 amino acids: CASSILSGGASYNEQFF. CDR3 sequence (DNA): TGTGCCAGCAGCATCCTTAGCGGGGGGGCTTCCTACAATGAGCAGTTCTTC.

V is TRBV2 and J is TRBJ2-5; TRBD2 aligns across 15 bases. The length of the CDR3 is 16 residues. V lost 9 bases to trimming and J lost 7 bases; unmatched junction nucleotides: 12. The germline V gene has CDR1 SNHLY and CDR2 FYNNEI. DNA of the CDR3: TGTGCCAGTACCTGGACTAGCGGGAGGGCCGGGGGGACCCAGTACTTC. Translation gives CASTWTSGRAGGTQYF.

CDR3 region: CASSVSQGQETQYF. The CDR3 DNA reads TGTGCCAGCAGCGTATCTCAGGGGCAAGAGACCCAGTACTTC. V and J are TRBV9 and TRBJ2-5, with D tentatively TRBD1 (6 bases). CDR1 SGDLS and CDR2 YYNGEE come from the germline V gene. The CDR3 is 14 residues long. V was clipped by 1 base and J by 2 bases, with 9 bases between them. Full variable domain (outside the CDR3, taken from reference TRBV9 and TRBJ2-5): DSGVTQTPKHLITATGQRVTLRCSPRSGDLSVYWYQQSLDQGLQFLIQYYNGEERAKGNILERFSAQQFPDLHSELNLSSLELGDSALYFCASSVSQGQETQYFGPGTRLLVL.

The chain is built from TRBV24-1 and TRBJ1-1; D is ambiguous. The CDR3 contains 13 residues. V lost 4 bases and J 7 bases, leaving 12 bases between the germline ends. Germline CDR1 KGHDR, CDR2 SFDVKD. Here the CDR3 reads CATSDLDRDEAFF. The CDR3 DNA reads TGTGCCACCAGTGACCTTGACCGGGATGAAGCTTTCTTT.

The chain uses TRBV5-1 and TRBJ1-2; 7 nucleotides line up with TRBD1. The CDR3 runs 14 residues. Germline loops: CDR1 SGHRS, CDR2 YFSETQ. V lost 4 bases to trimming and J lost 7 bases; unmatched junction nucleotides: 10. The CDR3 loop reads CASSGDRAVSGYTF. In DNA, the CDR3 is TGCGCCAGCAGCGGCGACAGGGCGGTGAGTGGCTACACCTTC.

DNA for the CDR3: TGTGCCAGCAGTTCCCACGGCGGGAGGGCCAACGAGCAGTACTTC. Its translation: CASSSHGGRANEQYF. The chain uses TRBV27 and TRBJ2-7; 9 bases are shared with TRBD2. The CDR3 consists of 15 residues. Germline values: CDR1 MNHEY, CDR2 SMNVEV (reference sequence). With 4 bases clipped from V and 5 bases from J, the junction kept 9 bases outside the gene matches.

The CDR3 reads CASQTGQANQPQHF. DNA of the CDR3: TGTGCCAGTCAAACCGGACAGGCGAATCAGCCCCAGCATTTT. The chain couples TRBV6-6 to TRBJ1-5, with 7 bases lining up with TRBD1. Per the germline V gene, CDR1 is MNHNY and CDR2 is SVGAGI (reference sequence). V gave up 9 bases and J gave up 4 bases; unmatched junction bases: 9. The CDR3 covers 14 residues.

CDR3 loop: CASSRNPDWGELFF. DNA of the CDR3: TGTGCCAGCAGCCGGAATCCAGACTGGGGGGAGCTGTTTTTT. This sequence joins TRBV3-1 (or the pseudogene TRBV3-2) and TRBJ2-2, with D hard to call. Germline lookup yields CDR1 LGHDT and CDR2 YNNKEL (reference sequence). The CDR3 consists of 14 residues. Between the trimmed V and J ends, which lost 4 bases and 8 bases, there was a span of 14 bases.

The chain links TRBV29-1 to TRBJ1-1; no reliable D call. V was trimmed by 3 bases and J by 8 bases, leaving 7 bases between them. The CDR3 length is 10 residues. Germline CDR1 is SQVTM and CDR2 is ANQGSEA. For the CDR3, the DNA is TGCAGCGTTGACAGGATCGAAGCTTTCTTT. As protein: CSVDRIEAFF.

The chain links TRBV19 to TRBJ2-7, with TRBD1 as a possible D gene (5 bases). The CDR3 is 14 residues long. Trimming took 7 bases from V and 3 from J, leaving 16 bases between them. Germline V gene sequence: CDR1 LNHDA, CDR2 SQIVND (reference sequence). The CDR3 DNA follows: TGTGCCAGTACCTCTGGGGCCGGAAACTACGAGCAGTACTTC. Translating it yields CASTSGAGNYEQYF. Full variable domain (rest looked up from reference TRBV19 and TRBJ2-7): DGGITQSPKYLFRKEGQNVTLSCEQNLNHDAMYWYRQDPGQGLRLIYYSQIVNDFQKGDIAEGYSVSREKKESFPLTVTSAQKNPTAFYLCASTSGAGNYEQYFGPGTRLTVT.

The rearrangement uses TRBV18 and TRBJ2-1, with 10 bases that match TRBD1. The J segment lost 8 bases and the V segment lost 3 bases, leaving 7 bases of the junction unmatched. Germline lookup yields CDR1 KGHSH and CDR2 LQKENI. The CDR3 runs to 15 residues. The CDR3 DNA follows: TGTGCCAGCTCACCGAGGGGACAGGGGCGTGATGAGCAGTTCTTC. Translating it yields CASSPRGQGRDEQFF.

The V gene is TRBV9, the J gene TRBJ2-5, with D tentatively TRBD1 (5 bases). The V end was cut by 0 bases, the J end by 2 bases, with 8 bases between. This CDR3 has 14 amino acids. Germline V gene lookup returns CDR1 SGDLS and CDR2 YYNGEE. The CDR3: CASSVAGAQETQYF. The DNA for the CDR3 is TGTGCCAGCAGCGTAGCTGGGGCTCAAGAGACCCAGTACTTC.

This rearrangement joins TRBV10-2 to TRBJ1-5, with D perhaps matching TRBD1 (5 bases). Germline loops: CDR1 WSHSY, CDR2 SAAADI. The CDR3 consists of 14 residues. Trimming removed 3 bases at V and 4 bases at J, with 10 bases between. CDR3 in amino acids: CASSESGPNQPQHF. DNA for the CDR3: TGCGCCAGCAGTGAATCAGGGCCAAATCAGCCCCAGCATTTT.

The chain joins TRBV6-6 to TRBJ1-3; TRBD1 might be the D (6 bases). CDR1 is MNHNY, CDR2 SVGAGI, per germline (reference sequence). Trimming removed 6 bases from V and 0 bases from J, with 9 bases in between. There are 14 residues in the CDR3. The CDR3 coding sequence is TGTGCCAGCAGAGAGGACAGCTCTGGAAACACCATATATTTT. Translation: CASREDSSGNTIYF.

The rearrangement uses TRBV19 and TRBJ2-1; the match to TRBD2 covers 12 bases. This CDR3 contains 15 residues. V gave up 5 bases and J gave up 8 bases; unmatched junction bases: 7. Germline V gene lookup returns CDR1 LNHDA and CDR2 SQIVND (reference sequence). In nucleotides, the CDR3 is TGTGCCAGTAGTCCCCCGACTAGCGGGAGCTATGAGCAGTTCTTC. Residues: CASSPPTSGSYEQFF.

The chain combines TRBV10-3 with TRBJ1-6; D gene uncertain. The CDR3 extends over 13 amino acids. Germline V lookup: CDR1 ENHRY, CDR2 SYGVKD. Trimming took 10 bases from V and 7 from J, leaving 14 bases between them. CDR3: CATNRELNSPLHF. Here the CDR3 DNA reads TGTGCCACTAATCGGGAACTGAATTCACCCCTCCACTTT.

The table lists this clone with a count of one. This sequence joins TRBV5-4 and TRBJ1-1, with 9 bases that match TRBD1. This CDR3 comprises 14 residues. Unmatched junction bases numbered 9, after V lost 4 bases and J lost 8 bases. Germline-derived CDR1 and CDR2 are SGHNT and YYREEE (reference sequence). CDR3 sequence reads: CASSRGQGTEEAFF. In DNA, the CDR3 is TGTGCCAGCAGCCGCGGACAGGGGACAGAGGAAGCTTTCTTT.

The chain employs TRBV7-6 and TRBJ1-4; D not certain. The CDR3 has 15 amino acids. CDR1 is SGHVS and CDR2 is FNYEAQ in the germline V gene. Trimming stripped 3 bases from V and 8 bases from J, with 16 bases between. CDR3 in amino acids: CASSLGGIRGEKLFF. The CDR3 region has the DNA TGTGCCAGCAGCTTGGGCGGGATAAGAGGGGAAAAACTGTTTTTT.

This chain links TRBV5-1 with TRBJ2-6, with a weak D call TRBD1 (6 bases). The V gene's germline CDR1 is SGHRS and CDR2 YFSETQ. This CDR3 has 15 amino acids. V lost 4 bases to trimming and J lost 1 base, with 9 bases between them. The CDR3 loop reads CASSARGSGANVLTF. The CDR3 nucleotides are TGCGCCAGCAGCGCCAGGGGTTCTGGGGCCAACGTCCTGACTTTC.

This chain joins TRBV7-2 and TRBJ2-5, with 7 nucleotides matching TRBD2. With V trimmed by 5 bases and J by 7 bases, 13 bases remained unmatched. CDR1 and CDR2 (germline): SGHTA, FQGNSA. This CDR3 is built from 15 residues. CDR3 nucleotide sequence: TGTGCCAGCAGCGCTAGCGGCGCCGGGATGGGGACCCAGTACTTC. Protein product: CASSASGAGMGTQYF.

The CDR3 region has the DNA TGTGCCAGCAGCTTGGGGCCGGCCGGGGACAATGAGCAGTTCTTC. Residues: CASSLGPAGDNEQFF. The chain combines TRBV5-4 with TRBJ2-1; D is perhaps TRBD2 (5 bases). Looked up from germline, CDR1 is SGHNT and CDR2 is YYREEE (reference sequence). The CDR3 totals 15 residues. Trimming took 0 bases from V and 5 from J, leaving 12 bases between them. Full variable domain (outside the CDR3, taken from reference TRBV5-4 and TRBJ2-1): ETGVTQSPTHLIKTRGQQVTLRCSSQSGHNTVSWYQQALGQGPQFIFQYYREEENGRGNFPPRFSGLQFPNYSSELNVNALELDDSALYLCASSLGPAGDNEQFFGPGTRLTVL.